This TCR beta chain was identified in a study of T cell responses to AZD1222 COVID-19 vaccine. This CDR3 contains 14 residues. Germline assignment: CDR1 MDHEN and CDR2 SYDVKM. The V end was cut by 3 bases, the J end by 8 bases, with 13 bases between. Sequencing was performed with immunoSEQ multiplex PCR; in TCRdb, only in-frame clones are kept and a portion is missing. The profile shows more than 90,000 clones, 85% to 90% of them singletons. V and J are TRBV28 and TRBJ1-4; D is unresolved. The sequencing used peripheral blood, collected 28 days after the second AZD1222 dose. This TCR came from an adult who received the AZD1222 COVID-19 vaccine. As DNA, the CDR3 is TGTGCCAGCAGTTTCCAAGGAACGTGGGAAAAACTGTTTTTT. Translation: CASSFQGTWEKLFF.